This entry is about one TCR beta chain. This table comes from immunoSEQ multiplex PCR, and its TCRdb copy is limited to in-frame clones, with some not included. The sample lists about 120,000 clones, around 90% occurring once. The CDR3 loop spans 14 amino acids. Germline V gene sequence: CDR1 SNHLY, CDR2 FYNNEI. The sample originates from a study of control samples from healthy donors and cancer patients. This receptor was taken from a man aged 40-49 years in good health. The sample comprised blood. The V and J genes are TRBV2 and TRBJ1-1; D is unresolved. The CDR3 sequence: CATGNRIMNTEAFF. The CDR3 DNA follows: TGTGCTACCGGGAATCGCATAATGAACACTGAAGCTTTCTTT.